This T cell receptor beta chain comes out of a study of T cells after yellow fever vaccination. Study as a whole: Preparation of the low-cell-number fractions used SMART-Seq v4 Ultra Low Input. Study-wide results and limits: Researchers cautioned that FACS-sorted repertoires could harbor abundant clonotypes contaminating from the bulk population. The secondary response peaked faster, at day 5 versus 15, but was weaker.

V was trimmed by 3 bases and J by 3 bases, leaving 8 bases between them. The CDR3 is 13 residues long. CDR1 is LGHNA and CDR2 is YNFKEQ in the germline V gene. 5'RACE template switching generated TCR cDNA, adding a universal primer site and UMIs. Via MiXCR, TCRdb re-called the 5' RACE reads, giving one row per CDR3 protein. This sample has 610,000 or so distinct CDR3 sequences, with more than 9% found just once. A word on this clonotype: Its antigen is not identified.

This clonotype was obtained from a man aged 25 to 40 who received the YFV17D yellow fever vaccine. The sequences come from PBMCs, collected on the day of the yellow fever booster vaccination. J is TRBJ2-5 and V is TRBV4-2, with D tentatively TRBD1 (5 bases). CDR3 DNA sequence: TGTGCCAGCAGCCAGACCAGGGAAGAGACCCAGTACTTC. Translating gives CASSQTREETQYF.